The rows below give T cell receptor beta chains drawn from one sample of a study of blood T cell repertoires in COVID-19. Sequenced by immunoSEQ multiplex PCR; TCRdb stores in-frame clones only, minus some. The sample lists under 300,000 clones, 90% occurring once. The material sequenced was peripheral blood. These receptors were collected from an older woman with COVID-19, enrolled during active disease. Each CDR3 is given with its conserved first and last residue. Fields, in order: clone size, V gene, J gene, D gene, CDR3 DNA, CDR3 protein. D genes are given only for firm matches. The size field is filled for only some rows; it gives once, few, many or a size class.

once	TRBV5-1	TRBJ1-1	.	TGCGCCAGCAGCTTATGGGGCCAGAACACTGAAGCTTTCTTT	CASSLWGQNTEAFF
.	TRBV6-1	TRBJ1-5	.	TGTGCCAGCAGTGTGGGGTCGACAGGTCTTTGGCGGTTTAGCAATCAGCCCCAGCATTTT	CASSVGSTGLWRFSNQPQHF
.	TRBV7-5	TRBJ1-2	.	TGTGCCAGAAGCTTAGCTCAGTGGGTCTCGAAGGACAGGGACCTTTGCTATGGCTACACCTTC	CARSLAQWVSKDRDLCYGYTF
.	TRBV4-3	TRBJ2-1	.	TGCGCCAGCAGCCAATGGCCTTACAATGAGCAGTTCTTC	CASSQWPYNEQFF
.	TRBV30	TRBJ1-5	.	TGTGCCTGGAGTGTACTGAGGGGGAATCAGCCCCAGCATTTT	CAWSVLRGNQPQHF
.	TRBV7-2	TRBJ1-2	.	TGTGCCAGCAGCCCGATGACAGGCTATGGCTACACCTTC	CASSPMTGYGYTF
.	TRBV5-1	TRBJ2-2	TRBD1	TGCGCCAGCAGCTTGGTTCCTCCAGGGGGCCTCGCCGGGGAGCTGTTTTTT	CASSLVPPGGLAGELFF
.	TRBV5-6	TRBJ1-4	.	TGTGCCAGCAGTTTGAGACAGACTAATGAAAAACTGTTTTTT	CASSLRQTNEKLFF
.	TRBV21-1	TRBJ1-4	.	TGTGCCAGCACCCTCCCACAGGGGGTCTATGAAAAACTGTTTTTT	CASTLPQGVYEKLFF
once	TRBV3-1/TRBV3-2	TRBJ2-2	.	TGTGCCAGCAGCCAACTGCCAGGGGCCACCGGGGAGCTGTTTTTT	CASSQLPGATGELFF
.	TRBV5-4	TRBJ1-1	.	TGTGCCAGCAGCTTAGACCCTACAGGGAACACTGAAGCTTTCTTT	CASSLDPTGNTEAFF
.	TRBV7-9	TRBJ2-5	TRBD2	TGTGCCAGCGGTCTAGCGGGGGGAGAGACCCAGTACTTC	CASGLAGGETQYF
.	TRBV30	TRBJ1-6	.	TGTGCCTGGAGTACAGGGTTAGGCCAAAGATATAATTCACCCCTCCACTTT	CAWSTGLGQRYNSPLHF
.	TRBV5-4	TRBJ1-1	TRBD1	TGTGCCAGCAGCCCCCGGAGGACAGGGAGAATGAACACTGAAGCTTTCTTT	CASSPRRTGRMNTEAFF
.	TRBV30	TRBJ1-3	.	TGTGCCTGGAGTGACCCGGTGACTTTCTCTGGAAACACCATATATTTT	CAWSDPVTFSGNTIYF
.	TRBV9	TRBJ2-5	.	TGTGCCAGCAGCGTTGGCAGGGTTCAAGAGACCCAGTACTTC	CASSVGRVQETQYF
.	TRBV20-1	TRBJ2-7	.	TGCAGTGCTAGTCAGGGTCGCTCCTACGAGCAGTACTTC	CSASQGRSYEQYF
.	TRBV6-5	TRBJ1-2	TRBD1	TGTGCCAGCAGCCCGACAGGGCGTGACTATGGCTACACCTTC	CASSPTGRDYGYTF
.	TRBV7-8	TRBJ1-1	TRBD1	TGTGCCAGCAAACAGGGGGTTAACACTGAAGCTTTCTTT	CASKQGVNTEAFF